These 8 T cell receptor beta chains were all obtained from the same sample, sequenced in a study of T cell responses to AZD1222 COVID-19 vaccine. TCRdb's copy holds only in-frame clones and misses some; the assay was immunoSEQ multiplex PCR. This table has around 83,000 clones, roughly 94% appearing once. The material sequenced was peripheral blood, taken on day 0 of AZD1222 vaccination. Source of these receptors: an adult in good health.

This chain joins TRBV11-2 and TRBJ2-5; tentatively, D is TRBD1 (6 bases). Trimming removed 5 bases at V and 5 bases at J, with 21 bases between. CDR1 SGHAT and CDR2 FQNNGV come from the germline V gene. This CDR3 is 16 amino acids long. CDR3 DNA: TGTGCCAGCAGCCCCGAGGGAGCAGGGGCCCACGAGACCCAGTACTTC. It encodes CASSPEGAGAHETQYF.

The chain carries TRBV30 and TRBJ2-1; the D gene is possibly TRBD2 (5 bases). The germline V gene has CDR1 GTSNPN and CDR2 SVGIG (reference sequence). V lost 0 bases and J lost 4, with 10 bases in between. This CDR3 has 14 residues. The CDR3 sequence: CAWSVLTGYNEQFF. The DNA of the CDR3 is TGTGCCTGGAGTGTACTGACGGGGTACAATGAGCAGTTCTTC.

This clone was seen once. The J gene is TRBJ2-1, the V gene TRBV20-1, with D perhaps assigned TRBD1 or TRBD2 (6 bases each). Between the trimmed V and J ends, which lost 3 bases and 5 bases, there was a span of 17 bases. Germline loops: CDR1 DFQATT, CDR2 SNEGSKA (reference sequence). The CDR3 extends over 15 amino acids. The CDR3: CSASFGGGGNNEQFF. For the CDR3, the DNA is TGCAGTGCTAGTTTTGGCGGAGGGGGGAACAATGAGCAGTTCTTC.

This chain links TRBV18 with TRBJ2-3, with 7 positions matching TRBD2. This CDR3 has 15 amino acids. CDR1 and CDR2 from the germline V gene are KGHSH and LQKENI. The ends lost 3 bases at V and 1 base at J; junction bases unmatched: 4. In nucleotides, the CDR3 is TGTGCCAGCTCACCCGGCGGGAGAGGCACAGATACGCAGTATTTT. It codes for CASSPGGRGTDTQYF.

This sequence joins TRBV6-2 or TRBV6-3 and TRBJ1-5; 8 bases are a match to TRBD1. This CDR3 has 14 residues. CDR1 MNHEY and CDR2 SVGEGT come from the germline V gene. J gave up 5 bases and V 4 bases, and 4 bases lay outside the gene matches. CDR3 nucleotide sequence: TGTGCCAGCAGTTGGGGACAGGAGCATCAGCCCCAGCATTTT. Amino acids: CASSWGQEHQPQHF.

The chain couples TRBV9 to TRBJ2-7; TRBD1 might be the D (6 bases). Germline loops: CDR1 SGDLS, CDR2 YYNGEE. The V gene lost 0 bases and the J gene lost 6 bases, with 10 bases spanning the gap. The CDR3 extends over 13 amino acids. The CDR3 here is CASSVATGGEQYF. In DNA form, the CDR3 reads TGTGCCAGCAGCGTAGCGACAGGTGGCGAGCAGTACTTC.

The rearrangement joins TRBV27 to TRBJ2-1, with D unresolved. Between the trimmed V and J ends, which lost 4 bases and 2 bases, there was a span of 18 bases. The germline V gene encodes CDR1 MNHEY and CDR2 SMNVEV (reference sequence). The CDR3 loop spans 17 amino acids. CDR3 bases: TGTGCCAGCAGTTCAACCCTCATTGGTGGAACCTACAATGAGCAGTTCTTC. Protein sequence: CASSSTLIGGTYNEQFF.

The gene calls are TRBV6-5 and TRBJ1-5, with TRBD1 matching 7 bases. Germline CDR1 reads MNHEY; CDR2 reads SVGAGI. After removal of 6 bases from V and 9 bases from J, the junction contained 11 bases not matched to a gene. The CDR3 has 14 amino acids. The CDR3 is CASSDRVGEGPQHF. CDR3 bases: TGTGCCAGCAGCGACAGGGTGGGGGAGGGGCCCCAGCATTTT.